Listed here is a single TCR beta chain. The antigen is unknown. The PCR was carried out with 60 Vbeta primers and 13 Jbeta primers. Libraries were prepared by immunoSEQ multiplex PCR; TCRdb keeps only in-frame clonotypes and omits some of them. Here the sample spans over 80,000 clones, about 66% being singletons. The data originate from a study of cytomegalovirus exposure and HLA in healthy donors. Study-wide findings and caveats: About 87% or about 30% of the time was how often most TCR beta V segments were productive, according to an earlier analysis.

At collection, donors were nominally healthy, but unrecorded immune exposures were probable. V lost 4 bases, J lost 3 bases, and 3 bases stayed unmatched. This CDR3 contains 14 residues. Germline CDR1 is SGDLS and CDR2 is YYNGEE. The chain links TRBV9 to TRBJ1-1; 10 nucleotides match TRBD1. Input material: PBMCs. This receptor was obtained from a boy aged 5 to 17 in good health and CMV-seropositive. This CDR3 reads CASSRGQGDTEAFF. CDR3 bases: TGTGCCAGCAGCCGTGGACAGGGGGACACTGAAGCTTTCTTT.